One T cell receptor (beta chain) is described in this entry. The antigen remains unidentified. The V segment lost 3 bases and the J segment 4 bases; nucleotides outside the gene matches: 4. CDR1 and CDR2 from the germline V gene are SGHTA and FQGNSA. The length of the CDR3 is 15 residues. Sequencing used immunoSEQ multiplex PCR; TCRdb keeps in-frame clones, though not all of them. The sample contains about 82,000 clones, 91% of which appear only once. These data come from a study of graft-versus-host responses after intestinal transplantation. Study-level points and caveats: Early post-transplant HvG declines tracked with peak circulating GvH clone levels.

The genes are TRBV7-2 and TRBJ2-3; the match to TRBD2 covers 10 bases. The sequencing used unstimulated CD4+ T cells sorted from spleen or lymph node cells, collected before intestinal transplant. This TCR derives from a human donor who received an intestinal transplant. The CDR3: CASSFLAGASDTQYF. For the CDR3, the DNA is TGTGCCAGCAGCTTTCTAGCGGGGGCCTCAGATACGCAGTATTTT.